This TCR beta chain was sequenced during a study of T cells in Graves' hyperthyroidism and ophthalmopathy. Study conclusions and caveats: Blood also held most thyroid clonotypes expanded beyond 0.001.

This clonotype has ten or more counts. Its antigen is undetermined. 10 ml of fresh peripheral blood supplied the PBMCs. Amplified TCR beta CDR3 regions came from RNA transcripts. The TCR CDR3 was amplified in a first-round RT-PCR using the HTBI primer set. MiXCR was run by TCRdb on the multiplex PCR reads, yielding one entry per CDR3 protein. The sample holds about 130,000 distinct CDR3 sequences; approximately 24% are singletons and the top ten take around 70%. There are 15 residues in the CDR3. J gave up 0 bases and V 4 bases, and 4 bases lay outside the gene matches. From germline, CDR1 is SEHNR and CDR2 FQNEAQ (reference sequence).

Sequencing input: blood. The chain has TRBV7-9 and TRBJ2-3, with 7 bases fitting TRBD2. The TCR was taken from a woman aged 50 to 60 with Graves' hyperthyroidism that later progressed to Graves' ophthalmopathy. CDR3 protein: CASSWREMSTDTQYF. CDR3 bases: TGTGCCAGCAGCTGGCGGGAGATGAGCACAGATACGCAGTATTTT.